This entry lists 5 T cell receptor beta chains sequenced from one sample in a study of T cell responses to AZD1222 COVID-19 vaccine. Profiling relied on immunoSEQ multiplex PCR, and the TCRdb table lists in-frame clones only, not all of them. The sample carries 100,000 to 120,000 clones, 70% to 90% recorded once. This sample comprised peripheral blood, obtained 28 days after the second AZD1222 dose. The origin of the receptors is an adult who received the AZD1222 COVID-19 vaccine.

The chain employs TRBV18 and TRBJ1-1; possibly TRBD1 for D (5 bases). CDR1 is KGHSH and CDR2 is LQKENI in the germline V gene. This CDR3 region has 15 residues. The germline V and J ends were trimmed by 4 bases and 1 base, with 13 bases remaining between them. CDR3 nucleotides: TGTGCCAGCTCACAGGGATTAGACAGGAACACTGAAGCTTTCTTT. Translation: CASSQGLDRNTEAFF.

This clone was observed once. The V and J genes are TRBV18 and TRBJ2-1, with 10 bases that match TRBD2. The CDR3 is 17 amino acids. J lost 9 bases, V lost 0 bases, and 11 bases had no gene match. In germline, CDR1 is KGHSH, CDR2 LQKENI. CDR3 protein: CASSPPGSGRGTIEQFF. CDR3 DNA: TGTGCCAGCTCACCACCGGGGAGCGGGAGGGGAACCATTGAGCAGTTCTTC.

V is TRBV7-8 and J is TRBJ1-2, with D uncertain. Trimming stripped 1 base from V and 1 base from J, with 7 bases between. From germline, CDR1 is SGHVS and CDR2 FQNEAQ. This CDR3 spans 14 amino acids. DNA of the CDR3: TGTGCCAGCAGCTTAGATGAGAATAACTATGGCTACACCTTC. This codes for CASSLDENNYGYTF.

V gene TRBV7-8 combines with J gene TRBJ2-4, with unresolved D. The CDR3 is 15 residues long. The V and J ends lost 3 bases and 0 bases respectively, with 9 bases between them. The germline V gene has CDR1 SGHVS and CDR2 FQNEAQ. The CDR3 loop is CASSFQELAKNIQYF. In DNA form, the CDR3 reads TGTGCCAGCAGCTTTCAGGAACTAGCCAAAAACATTCAGTACTTC.

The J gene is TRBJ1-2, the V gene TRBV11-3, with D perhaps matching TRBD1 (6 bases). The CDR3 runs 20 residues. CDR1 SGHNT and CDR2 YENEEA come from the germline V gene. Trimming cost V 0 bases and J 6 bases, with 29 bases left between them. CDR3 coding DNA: TGTGCCAGCAGCTTAGATCTCCCCATCGGGGGCCCCGTTCGGCGCGATGGCTACACCTTC. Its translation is CASSLDLPIGGPVRRDGYTF.